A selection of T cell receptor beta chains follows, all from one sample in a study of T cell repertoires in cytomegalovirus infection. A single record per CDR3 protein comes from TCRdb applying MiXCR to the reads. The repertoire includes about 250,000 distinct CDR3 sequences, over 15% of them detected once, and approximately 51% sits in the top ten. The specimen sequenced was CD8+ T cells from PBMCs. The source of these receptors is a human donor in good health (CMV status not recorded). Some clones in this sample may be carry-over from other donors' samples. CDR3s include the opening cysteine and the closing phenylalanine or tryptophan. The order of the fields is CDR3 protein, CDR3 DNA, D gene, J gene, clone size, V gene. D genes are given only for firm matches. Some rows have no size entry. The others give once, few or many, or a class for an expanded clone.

CASSLAVQAYEQYF TGTGCCAGCAGCTTAGCCGTCCAAGCTTACGAGCAGTACTTC - TRBJ2-7 many TRBV11-2
CASSLDYSGKSSEQYF TGTGCCAGCAGCTTAGATTATTCAGGGAAATCGAGCGAGCAGTACTTC - TRBJ2-7 few TRBV11-2
CASILRPGTSGNIQYF TGTGCCAGCATCTTAAGGCCCGGGACATCAGGGAACATTCAGTACTTC - TRBJ2-4 many TRBV6-1
CSVGVGSSYEQYF TGCAGCGTTGGAGTGGGGAGTTCCTACGAGCAGTACTTC - TRBJ2-7 few TRBV29-1
CASSQTRGMNSPLHF TGCGCCAGCAGCCAAACCCGGGGGATGAATTCACCCCTCCACTTT - TRBJ1-6 many TRBV4-3
CASGLGQTRPSTDTQYF TGTGCTAGTGGTTTGGGGCAAACAAGACCCAGCACAGATACGCAGTATTTT - TRBJ2-3 many TRBV12-5
CASSLVRSDEQYF TGTGCCAGCAGCTTAGTCCGCAGTGACGAGCAGTACTTC - TRBJ2-7 many TRBV7-8
CASSYGGDNEQFF TGTGCCAGCAGTTACGGGGGGGACAATGAGCAGTTCTTC TRBD2 TRBJ2-1 few TRBV6-6
CASSLGGGDDSYEQYF TGTGCCAGCAGCTTAGGAGGGGGCGACGACTCCTACGAGCAGTACTTC TRBD1 TRBJ2-7 - TRBV7-4
CASREPGQNTEAFF TGTGCCAGCAGGGAACCGGGACAGAACACTGAAGCTTTCTTT - TRBJ1-1 few TRBV2
CAVGANYGYTF TGTGCCGTAGGGGCTAACTATGGCTACACCTTC - TRBJ1-2 - TRBV6-2/TRBV6-3
CASSSTGDGGYEQYF TGTGCCAGCAGCTCCACAGGGGACGGCGGCTACGAGCAGTACTTC TRBD1 TRBJ2-7 - TRBV7-9
CATSDFGGGWRIEQFF TGTGCCACCAGTGATTTCGGCGGGGGGTGGAGAATTGAGCAGTTCTTC TRBD2 TRBJ2-1 - TRBV24-1
CASSYKSWTGANEQFF TGTGCCAGCAGTTACAAGAGCTGGACAGGGGCCAATGAGCAGTTCTTC TRBD1 TRBJ2-1 many TRBV6-5
CASSYGMAGGSTDTQYF TGTGCCAGCAGTTACGGGATGGCGGGGGGGAGCACAGATACGCAGTATTTT TRBD2 TRBJ2-3 - TRBV6-5
CSATPRGGPTDTQYF TGCAGTGCTACCCCAAGGGGGGGGCCGACGGATACGCAGTATTTT - TRBJ2-3 few TRBV20-1
CASSPRGLAGNEQFF TGTGCCAGCAGTCCGAGGGGACTAGCTGGAAATGAGCAGTTCTTC TRBD2 TRBJ2-1 few TRBV28
CASSQDSTGFQETQYF TGTGCCAGCAGCCAAGACTCCACAGGATTCCAAGAGACCCAGTACTTC - TRBJ2-5 - TRBV3-1
CASSLVSGLGAFYGYTF TGTGCCAGCAGCTTAGTTTCCGGGCTTGGAGCTTTCTATGGCTACACCTTC - TRBJ1-2 many TRBV7-8
CASSPPIALNYGYTF TGTGCCAGCAGCCCACCGATAGCCCTTAACTATGGCTACACCTTC - TRBJ1-2 - TRBV5-3
CASSFQGVAYEQYF TGTGCCAGCAGTTTTCAAGGGGTAGCCTACGAGCAGTACTTC - TRBJ2-7 - TRBV28
CASSLVSGLAISEQFF TGTGCCAGCAGCTTAGTTTCAGGACTAGCTATTAGTGAGCAGTTCTTC TRBD2 TRBJ2-1 many TRBV7-8
CASGLVLTGQSADTQYF TGTGCTAGTGGTTTGGTTCTCACAGGACAGTCCGCAGATACGCAGTATTTT - TRBJ2-3 - TRBV12-5
CASDPGGRSTDTQYF TGTGCCAGTGATCCGGGGGGCCGTAGCACAGATACGCAGTATTTT - TRBJ2-3 few TRBV19
CASSYSAGDMPDTQYF TGTGCCAGCAGTTACTCTGCAGGGGACATGCCGGATACGCAGTATTTT - TRBJ2-3 many TRBV6-6
CASSDDSRYGYTF TGTGCCAGCAGCGATGACAGTAGATATGGCTACACCTTC - TRBJ1-2 few TRBV7-9
CASSPGGAQETQYF TGTGCCAGCAGCCCCGGGGGGGCACAAGAGACCCAGTACTTC TRBD2 TRBJ2-5 many TRBV6-1
CASSQGTGQPLAGANVLTF TGTGCCAGCAGCCAAGGGACGGGACAGCCTCTGGCTGGGGCCAACGTCCTGACTTTC TRBD1 TRBJ2-6 once TRBV14
CASSPQRGRSTEAFF TGTGCCAGCAGCCCTCAGAGGGGGCGAAGCACTGAAGCTTTCTTT TRBD1 TRBJ1-1 many TRBV7-6
CASAPDRPSPLHF TGTGCCAGCGCTCCGGACAGACCTTCACCCCTCCACTTT - TRBJ1-6 many TRBV12-3/TRBV12-4
CASNREGTRYNSPLHF TGTGCCAGTAACCGAGAGGGGACGAGATATAATTCACCCCTCCACTTT - TRBJ1-6 - TRBV19
CASSHTPGTGHQSYEQYF TGTGCCAGCAGCCACACGCCTGGGACAGGCCACCAGTCCTACGAGCAGTACTTC TRBD1 TRBJ2-7 many TRBV7-9